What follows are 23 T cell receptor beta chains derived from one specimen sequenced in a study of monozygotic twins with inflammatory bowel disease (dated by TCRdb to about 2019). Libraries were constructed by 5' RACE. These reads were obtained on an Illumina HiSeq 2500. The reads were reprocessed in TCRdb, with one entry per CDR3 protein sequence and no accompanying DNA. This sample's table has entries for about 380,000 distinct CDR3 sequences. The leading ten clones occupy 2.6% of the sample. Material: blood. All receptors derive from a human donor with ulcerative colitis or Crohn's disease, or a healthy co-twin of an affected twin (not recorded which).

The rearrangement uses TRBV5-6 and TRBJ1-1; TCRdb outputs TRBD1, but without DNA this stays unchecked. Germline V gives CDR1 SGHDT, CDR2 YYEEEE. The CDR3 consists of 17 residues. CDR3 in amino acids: CASSLDTGFYRGMGAFF.

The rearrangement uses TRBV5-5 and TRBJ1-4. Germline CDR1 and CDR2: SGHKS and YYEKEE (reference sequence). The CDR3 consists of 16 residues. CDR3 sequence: CASSVRGPILNEKLFF.

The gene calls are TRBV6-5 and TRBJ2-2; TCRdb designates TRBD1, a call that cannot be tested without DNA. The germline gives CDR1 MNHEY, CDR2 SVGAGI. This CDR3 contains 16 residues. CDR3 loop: CASSYGTGTPTGELFF.

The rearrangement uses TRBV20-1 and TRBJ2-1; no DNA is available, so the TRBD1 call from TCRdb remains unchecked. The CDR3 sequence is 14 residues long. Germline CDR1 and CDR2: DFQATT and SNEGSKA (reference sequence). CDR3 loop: CSANTGDSYNEQFF.

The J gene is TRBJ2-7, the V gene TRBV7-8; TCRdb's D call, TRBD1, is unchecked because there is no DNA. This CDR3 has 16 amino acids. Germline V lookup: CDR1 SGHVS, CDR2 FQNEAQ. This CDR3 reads CASSYHRATLSYEQYF.

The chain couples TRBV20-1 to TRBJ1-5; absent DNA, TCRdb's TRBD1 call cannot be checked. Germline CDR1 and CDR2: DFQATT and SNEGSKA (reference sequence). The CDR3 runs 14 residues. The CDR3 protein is CSAALTGGNQPQHF.

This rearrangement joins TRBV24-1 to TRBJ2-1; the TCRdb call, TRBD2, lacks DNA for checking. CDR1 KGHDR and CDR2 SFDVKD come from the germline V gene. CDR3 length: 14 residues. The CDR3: CATSDTGLGNEQFF.

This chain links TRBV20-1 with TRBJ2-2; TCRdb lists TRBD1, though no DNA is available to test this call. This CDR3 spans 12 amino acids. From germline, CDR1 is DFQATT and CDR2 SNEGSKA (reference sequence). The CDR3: CSAAGDTGELFF.

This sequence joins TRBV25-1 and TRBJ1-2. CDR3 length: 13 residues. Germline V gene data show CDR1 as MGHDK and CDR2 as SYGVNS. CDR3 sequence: CASSKTDNYGYTF.

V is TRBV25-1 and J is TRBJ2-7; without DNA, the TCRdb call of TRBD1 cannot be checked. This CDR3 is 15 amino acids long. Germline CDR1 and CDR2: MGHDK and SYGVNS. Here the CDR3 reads CASTRSGTGYYEQYF.

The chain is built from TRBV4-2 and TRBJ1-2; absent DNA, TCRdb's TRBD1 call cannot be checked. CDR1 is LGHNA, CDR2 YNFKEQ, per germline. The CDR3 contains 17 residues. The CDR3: CASSHLPYSRDRVGYTF.

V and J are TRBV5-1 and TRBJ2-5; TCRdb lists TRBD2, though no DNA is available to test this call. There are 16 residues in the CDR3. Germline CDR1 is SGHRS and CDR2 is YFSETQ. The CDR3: CASTFLSSGGPETQYF.

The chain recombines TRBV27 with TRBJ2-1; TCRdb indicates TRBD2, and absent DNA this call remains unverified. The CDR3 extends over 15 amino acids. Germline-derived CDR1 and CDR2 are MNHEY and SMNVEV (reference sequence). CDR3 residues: CASSSSTSGGSEQFF.

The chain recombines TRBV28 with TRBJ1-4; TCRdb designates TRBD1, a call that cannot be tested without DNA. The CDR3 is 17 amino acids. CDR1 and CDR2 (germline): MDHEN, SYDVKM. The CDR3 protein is CASRPFSVGQRYEKLFF.

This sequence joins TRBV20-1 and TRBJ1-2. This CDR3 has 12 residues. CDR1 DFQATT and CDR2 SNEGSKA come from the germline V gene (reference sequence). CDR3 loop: CSAREDYYGYTF.

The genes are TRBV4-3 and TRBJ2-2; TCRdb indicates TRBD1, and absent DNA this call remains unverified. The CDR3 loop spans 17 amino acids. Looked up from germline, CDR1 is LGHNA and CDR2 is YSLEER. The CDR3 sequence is CASSQIPGTANTGELFF.

CDR3 sequence reads: CASSLDMRNQPQHF. The chain carries TRBV7-2 and TRBJ1-5; TCRdb indicates TRBD1, and absent DNA this call remains unverified. The CDR3 covers 14 residues. Germline V gene lookup returns CDR1 SGHTA and CDR2 FQGNSA.

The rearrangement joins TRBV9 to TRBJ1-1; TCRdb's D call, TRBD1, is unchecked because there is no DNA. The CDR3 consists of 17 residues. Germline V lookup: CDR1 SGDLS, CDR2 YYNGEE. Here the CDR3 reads CASSPPGRQGRRTEAFF.

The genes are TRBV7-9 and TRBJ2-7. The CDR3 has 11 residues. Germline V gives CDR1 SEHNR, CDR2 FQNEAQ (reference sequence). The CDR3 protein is CASSLDGEQYF.

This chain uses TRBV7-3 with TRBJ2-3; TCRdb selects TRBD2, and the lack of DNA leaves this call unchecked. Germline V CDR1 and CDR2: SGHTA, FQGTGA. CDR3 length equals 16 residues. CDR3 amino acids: CASSQTSGGSTDTQYF.

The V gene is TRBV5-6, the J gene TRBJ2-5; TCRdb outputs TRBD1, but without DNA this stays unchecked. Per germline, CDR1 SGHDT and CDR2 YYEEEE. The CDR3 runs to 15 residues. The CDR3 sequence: CASSWDSRGQETQYF.

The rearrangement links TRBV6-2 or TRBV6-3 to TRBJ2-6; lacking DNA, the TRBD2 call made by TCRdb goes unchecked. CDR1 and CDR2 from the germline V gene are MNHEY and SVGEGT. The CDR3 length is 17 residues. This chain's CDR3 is CASRYSAEGNGANVLTF.

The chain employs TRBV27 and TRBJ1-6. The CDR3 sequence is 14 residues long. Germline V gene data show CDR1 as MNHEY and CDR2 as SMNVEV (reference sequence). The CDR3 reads CASSIQTVNSPLHF.